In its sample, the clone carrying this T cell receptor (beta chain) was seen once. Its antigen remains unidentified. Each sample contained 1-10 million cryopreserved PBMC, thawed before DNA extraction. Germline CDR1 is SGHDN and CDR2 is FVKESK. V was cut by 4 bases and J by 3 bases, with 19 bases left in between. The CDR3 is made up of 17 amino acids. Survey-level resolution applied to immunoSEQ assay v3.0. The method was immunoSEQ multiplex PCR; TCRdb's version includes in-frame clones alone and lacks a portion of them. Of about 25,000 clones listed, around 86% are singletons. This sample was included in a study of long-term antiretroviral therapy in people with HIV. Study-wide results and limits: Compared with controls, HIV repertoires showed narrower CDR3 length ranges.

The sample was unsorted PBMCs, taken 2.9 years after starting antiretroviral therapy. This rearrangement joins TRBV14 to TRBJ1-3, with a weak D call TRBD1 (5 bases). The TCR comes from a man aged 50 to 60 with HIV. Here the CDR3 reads CASSPLRGGGGGNTIYF. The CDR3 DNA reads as TGTGCCAGCAGCCCACTACGCGGGGGAGGAGGTGGAAACACCATATATTTT.